This passage covers 18 T cell receptor beta chains from one sample sequenced in a study of blood T cells in healthy people across ages. A second about 6 to 12 cycle PCR used barcoded and J-beta primers. Via MiXCR, TCRdb re-called the 5' RACE reads, giving one row per CDR3 protein. This table holds about 1,400,000 distinct CDR3 sequences, approximately 42% found once. The source material was blood. These receptors were collected from a woman between 18 and 29 years old in good health.

V gene TRBV27 combines with J gene TRBJ1-5; D may be TRBD1 (5 bases). Between the trimmed V and J ends, which lost 6 bases and 7 bases, there was a span of 13 bases. The CDR3 covers 13 residues. Germline V gene sequence: CDR1 MNHEY, CDR2 SMNVEV (reference sequence). CDR3 sequence reads: CASRPQGEQPQHF. Written as DNA, the CDR3 is TGTGCCAGCAGACCCCAGGGAGAACAGCCCCAGCATTTT.

The V gene is TRBV29-1, the J gene TRBJ2-1; 7 bases are a match to TRBD2. After removal of 7 bases from V and 7 bases from J, the junction contained 13 bases not matched to a gene. Germline CDR1 is SQVTM and CDR2 is ANQGSEA. The CDR3 runs to 14 residues. CDR3 in amino acids: CSGEGGEGLNEQFF. The CDR3 nucleotides read TGCAGCGGTGAGGGAGGGGAGGGTTTGAATGAGCAGTTCTTC.

This clonotype has just a few counts. V gene TRBV11-2 combines with J gene TRBJ2-1, with 7 bases that match TRBD2. CDR1 is SGHAT, CDR2 FQNNGV, per germline. The CDR3 consists of 14 residues. The ends lost 10 bases at V and 6 bases at J; junction bases unmatched: 12. The CDR3 DNA is TGTGCCACTCTAGGGGCGGGAGTAGGCAATGAGCAGTTCTTC. This translates into CATLGAGVGNEQFF.

This clonotype was counted a few times. The CDR3 DNA reads TGTGCCAGCAGTTTGACTAGCGGGGGCCCAGTCCTCACAGATACGCAGTATTTT. The encoded protein is CASSLTSGGPVLTDTQYF. The J gene is TRBJ2-3, the V gene TRBV6-5; 12 bases align to TRBD2. Germline V CDR1 and CDR2: MNHEY, SVGAGI. This CDR3 region has 18 residues. Trimming cost V 4 bases and J 2 bases; bases outside gene matches: 10.

This sequence joins TRBV7-9 and TRBJ1-4, with TRBD1 matching 8 bases. Trimming took 6 bases from V and 7 from J; bases not matched to a gene: 10. CDR1 and CDR2 (germline): SEHNR, FQNEAQ (reference sequence). The CDR3 consists of 15 residues. The CDR3 nucleotides read TGTGCCAGCAGTTTACCGGGGACAGGACCTGAAAAACTGTTTTTT. Its translation: CASSLPGTGPEKLFF.

The chain combines TRBV12-3 or TRBV12-4 with TRBJ1-2; D uncertain. CDR3 length equals 10 residues. V was shortened by 9 bases and J by 2 bases, with 4 bases between the two germline ends. This CDR3 reads CASPNYGYTF. The CDR3 DNA sequence: TGTGCCAGTCCCAACTATGGCTACACCTTC.

This clonotype has ten or more counts. The rearrangement links TRBV6-6 to TRBJ2-1; D might be TRBD1 (6 bases). The CDR3 totals 14 residues. The V gene's germline CDR1 is MNHNY and CDR2 SVGAGI (reference sequence). V dropped 6 bases and J dropped 6 bases, with 15 bases sitting between them. CDR3 nucleotide sequence: TGTGCCAGCAGACGGCCAGGGGTTGCCAATGAGCAGTTCTTC. It specifies CASRRPGVANEQFF.

The genes are TRBV20-1 and TRBJ1-6, with D perhaps matching TRBD1 (5 bases). Trimming shortened V by 0 bases and J by 7 bases, and 13 bases separated the two germline ends. Per germline, CDR1 DFQATT and CDR2 SNEGSKA (reference sequence). This CDR3 is 15 amino acids long. As DNA, the CDR3 is TGCAGTGCTAGAGAGGTTGGCAGGGAAAATTCACCCCTCCACTTT. Amino acids: CSAREVGRENSPLHF.

This chain links TRBV12-3 or TRBV12-4 with TRBJ1-2; 9 bases line up with TRBD1. This CDR3 contains 13 residues. Losses at the gene ends were 6 bases for V and 5 bases for J; bases not matched to a gene: 4. The CDR3 protein is CASRVQGAYGYTF. The CDR3 region has the DNA TGTGCCAGCAGAGTACAGGGGGCGTATGGCTACACCTTC.

Ten or more counts support this clonotype. DNA of the CDR3: TGCAGTGCTAGAGGACCTAATTCACCCCTCCACTTT. Its translation is CSARGPNSPLHF. The chain combines TRBV20-1 with TRBJ1-6; D call uncertain. Germline V lookup: CDR1 DFQATT, CDR2 SNEGSKA (reference sequence). The CDR3 contains 12 residues. V dropped 1 base and J dropped 6 bases, with 4 bases sitting between them.

The rearrangement joins TRBV5-1 to TRBJ2-7, with 7 bases that match TRBD1. The J call could be wrong; TRBJ2-5 is a better fit for the DNA end. The CDR3 extends over 13 amino acids. Germline V gives CDR1 SGHRS, CDR2 YFSETQ. The CDR3 DNA reads TGCGCCAGCACCACAGGGGACCAAGAGACCCAGTACTTC. Translated, it gives CASTTGDQETQYF.

This clonotype was picked up a small number of times. The chain joins TRBV20-1 to TRBJ1-2; the D gene is possibly TRBD1 (6 bases). This CDR3 has 13 amino acids. Looked up from germline, CDR1 is DFQATT and CDR2 is SNEGSKA (reference sequence). The CDR3, as DNA: TGCAGCGCACAGGGACCAGCTAACTATGGCTACACCTTC. It codes for CSAQGPANYGYTF.

This clonotype was counted between two and nine times. The rearrangement joins TRBV4-2 to TRBJ2-3, with D possibly being TRBD2 (5 bases). Trimming pared 1 base from V and 4 bases from J, leaving 18 bases between. The germline gives CDR1 LGHNA, CDR2 YNFKEQ. This CDR3 spans 17 amino acids. CDR3 residues: CASSQVWAPRGADTQYF. The DNA for the CDR3 is TGTGCCAGCAGCCAAGTTTGGGCCCCCCGGGGAGCAGATACGCAGTATTTT.

This chain joins TRBV3-1 and TRBJ2-4; D gene uncertain. CDR3 length equals 14 residues. Trimming stripped 8 bases from V and 1 base from J, with 12 bases between. The V gene's germline CDR1 is LGHDT and CDR2 YNNKEL (reference sequence). The CDR3 region is CASLSSVAKNIQYF. Written as DNA, the CDR3 is TGTGCCAGCCTCTCGTCTGTGGCCAAAAACATTCAGTACTTC.

This clonotype was seen only a few times. The chain links TRBV5-5 to TRBJ2-1, with 14 nucleotides matching TRBD2. CDR1 and CDR2 (germline): SGHKS, YYEKEE (reference sequence). J lost 9 bases, V lost 2 bases, and 7 bases had no gene match. This CDR3 is 16 amino acids long. The DNA for the CDR3 is TGTGCCAGCAGCTTTGGGACTAGCGGGAGAATGGGTGAGCAGTTCTTC. Translation gives CASSFGTSGRMGEQFF. The whole variable domain, remainder taken from reference TRBV5-5 and TRBJ2-1, is DAGVTQSPTHLIKTRGQQVTLRCSPISGHKSVSWYQQVLGQGPQFIFQYYEKEERGRGNFPDRFSARQFPNYSSELNVNALLLGDSALYLCASSFGTSGRMGEQFFGPGTRLTVL.

The chain recombines TRBV6-1 with TRBJ1-4; D unresolved. V was pared by 2 bases and J by 7 bases, with 17 bases between. CDR1 MNHNS and CDR2 SASEGT come from the germline V gene. This CDR3 is 16 amino acids long. The CDR3 region has the DNA TGTGCCAGCAGTGAATCCCTCTATAACTGGGGTGAAAAACTGTTTTTT. As protein: CASSESLYNWGEKLFF.

The chain carries TRBV20-1 and TRBJ2-7, with a weak D call TRBD2 (5 bases). The ends were cut back, 0 bases at V and 7 bases at J, with 22 bases in the middle. The CDR3 runs 16 residues. CDR1 and CDR2 (germline): DFQATT, SNEGSKA (reference sequence). The CDR3 loop is CSARDRGGPAANEQYF. The CDR3 region has the DNA TGCAGTGCTAGAGATCGAGGCGGCCCAGCGGCGAATGAGCAGTACTTC.

The gene calls are TRBV4-1 and TRBJ2-1, with a weak D call TRBD2 (6 bases). CDR3 length: 18 residues. Germline loops: CDR1 MGHRA, CDR2 YSYEKL. Trimming left V 0 bases short and J 5 bases short, with 20 bases between. The CDR3 loop reads CASSQDTGGIRSDNEQFF. CDR3 in DNA: TGCGCCAGCAGCCAAGATACGGGCGGGATACGTAGTGACAATGAGCAGTTCTTC.